The T cell receptor beta chain under discussion was sequenced for a study of shared clonotypes between healthy human individuals (dated by TCRdb to the early 2020s). In terms of the full investigation: A few men and a couple of women, aged 18 to 49 years, made up the cohort. For each donor, CD4 naive and CD4 memory were each given three plates, CD8 naive was given two plates, and CD8 memory was given one plate. To estimate repertoire size and how much clonotypes are shared between individuals, the study performed deep sequencing of blood TCR repertoires from roughly five healthy adults. To increase sequencing depth and limit assay-specific biases, TCR repertoire library preparation and sequencing were carried out by different laboratories using diverse techniques. Each donor's leukapheresis produced roughly between roughly 0.9 and 9 billion PBMCs.

Using the deep immunoSEQ assay, TCR CDR3 regions were amplified from genomic DNA by multiplex PCR. Extracted genomic DNA from each cell subset was spread evenly across all wells of several immunoSEQ 96-well plates, with each plate serving as a replicate. For sorted subsets, approximately 0.2 ug of genomic DNA, equivalent to tens of thousands of T cell genomes, went into each replicate PCR. Purified libraries were measured with a Qubit 3.0 fluorometer, size-checked on a Bioanalyzer 2100, and measured again with the KAPA Library Quantification kit. A separate single-read 150-cycle Illumina NextSeq 550 flow cell was used to sequence each immunoSEQ 96-well plate. Per the original workflow: Because the immunoSEQ output included only junctional sequences and no quality scores, the filtering could not be the same as the filtering used for full-length reads. Sequences were annotated with PyIR, a Python wrapper for IgBLAST v1.9, and V/J genes and CDR3 were assigned using IMGT germline references. Reads with weak V/J assignments (E-value above 1e-6), missing CDR3, stop codons, out-of-frame junctions, or ambiguous translated residues were removed. A V3J clonotype was defined by an identical inferred V gene, J gene, and CDR3 amino acid sequence. Percentage overlap between repertoires was computed as shared unique clonotypes divided by the size of the smaller repertoire. Richness of each repertoire was evaluated using RTK rarefaction, the Chao1 estimator, and Recon v2.1 estimates of unobserved clonotypes. Generation probabilities were computed with OLGA for all TCRbeta clonotypes obtained by the gDNA method from several donors. This is the immuneACCESS table as TCRdb keeps it, with only in-frame sequences that have V and J called. A part of the clones is gone; compared with another copy, unresolved V genes explain less than half, and the rest is unexplained. That table gives V, J and clone size, and the DNA gave D and trimming. A total of around 1,000,000 clones appear in this sample, 70% to 85% of them only once. The ten largest clones represent about 0.94% of the sample.

Findings and caveats that apply to the study as a whole: When a handful of donors were compared, the shared fraction of clonotypes was about 5% for naive CD4, less than 4% for naive CD8, roughly 2.5% for memory CD4, and 0.4% for memory CD8. Only blood was sampled, and tissue TCR repertoires likely differ from those in blood. Based on pairwise subsampling, the degree of clonotype sharing among donors was expected to be affected by sequencing depth. Even with the large sequencing depth, rarefaction of the sorted-subset datasets indicated that sequencing was incomplete. Compared with non-shared clonotypes, clonotypes shared by all four sorted-subset donors had higher generation probabilities. Naive subsets generally had larger estimated clonotype richness than memory subsets. The genetic and exposure-history diversity represented was limited by the small number of donors.

The sample holds one count of this clone. No antigen is known for it. The sample holds no much larger clone one base away, and base qualities are not on file. Measured from the cysteine to the phenylalanine, the CDR3 is 13 residues long. Only the CDR3 region is kept as DNA, spanning 39 bases read in frame from base 1. For CDR1 and CDR2, the germline V gene lists SGHTA and FQGNSA. The junction carries 14 bases between V and J, which are trimmed by 5 bases and 7 bases respectively. Healthy HIV-negative adults with no recently reported acute infections or vaccinations were included as donors. Every donor was a Caucasian adult living in Nashville, Tennessee, USA. CD4+ T cells were enriched by magnetic negative selection; naive cells were then positively selected on CD45RA, and the negative fraction formed the memory subset. After blood collection by leukapheresis, PBMCs were isolated using Ficoll-Histopaque density gradient centrifugation and then cryopreserved in the vapor phase of liquid nitrogen. Purity and quantity of every magnetically sorted T cell population were checked by analytical flow cytometry. Each sorted fraction had its genomic DNA isolated and then quantified by UV absorbance on a Nanodrop 2000c.

Sequencing used memory CD4+ T cells from PBMCs. The intended sense of this specimen's cell subset or site label: CD45RA-negative fraction. This TCR derives from a man aged 18 to 35 in good health. Some clones in this sample may be carry-over from other donors' samples. The rearrangement joined TRBV7-2 to TRBJ1-1; perhaps TRBD1 is the D gene, with 5 bases matching. This receptor carries the CDR3 CASSPGPTVEAFF. The bases read TGTGCCAGCAGCCCGGGACCGACAGTTGAAGCTTTCTTT. The reference TRBV7-2 and TRBJ1-1 proteins fill in what lies around the CDR3, so the full variable domain reads GAGVSQSPSNKVTEKGKDVELRCDPISGHTALYWYRQSLGQGLEFLIYFQGNSAPDKSGLPSDRFSAERTGGSVSTLTIQRTQQEDSAVYLCASSPGPTVEAFFGQGTRLTVV.